A selection of T cell receptor beta chains follows, all from one sample in a study of T cell repertoires in cytomegalovirus infection. TCRdb re-analysed the reads in MiXCR, keeping a single row per CDR3 protein. The sample lists about 260,000 distinct CDR3 sequences, approximately 14% occurring once. The sequenced material came from PBMCs. All receptors derive from a human donor in good health (CMV status not recorded). Some clones in this sample may be carry-over from other donors' samples. Both conserved end residues are part of each CDR3. The D gene is left open where the match is weak. Rows may omit the clone size; those that give it use once, few, many or a size class.

>TRBD1|TRBJ2-7|-|TRBV3-1
TGTGCCAGCAGCCTTACAGGGGTGCAGGAGCAGTACTTC
CASSLTGVQEQYF
>TRBD2|TRBJ2-1|-|TRBV6-2/TRBV6-3
TGTGCCAGCAGTAAAACGGGACTAGTAGGGGGGCCGTTCTTC
CASSKTGLVGGPFF
>-|TRBJ2-4|few|TRBV11-3
TGTGCCAGCAGCTTAGATCAGGGAGACATTCAGTACTTC
CASSLDQGDIQYF
>-|TRBJ1-1|few|TRBV20-1
TGCAGTGCGAAGGACGCCTCCGGCTTGGGCACTGAAGCTTTCTTT
CSAKDASGLGTEAFF
>TRBD1|TRBJ1-1|-|TRBV20-1
TGCAGTGCTAGAGACGCGTTTAAACAGGGGGACACTGAAGCTTTCTTT
CSARDAFKQGDTEAFF
>-|TRBJ2-6|many|TRBV7-6
TGTGCCAGCAGCCCGTGGGGGGAGGATGGTGCCAACGTCCTGACTTTC
CASSPWGEDGANVLTF
>-|TRBJ1-2|many|TRBV5-4
TGTGCCAGCAGCCTTCGGGGACAAAACTATGGCTACACCTTC
CASSLRGQNYGYTF
>-|TRBJ1-1|-|TRBV20-1
TGCAGTGCTAGAGGGACAGCTACCCTGAACACTGAAGCTTTCTTT
CSARGTATLNTEAFF
>TRBD2|TRBJ2-7|many|TRBV7-2
TGTGCCAGCAGCTTCGCCCCTCTGACGTCCGGGACTAGCCTCTCCTACGAGCAGTACTTC
CASSFAPLTSGTSLSYEQYF
>-|TRBJ1-3|many|TRBV7-8
TGTGCCAGCAGCTGGGACACCGGGACGCCTGGAAACACCATATATTTT
CASSWDTGTPGNTIYF
>-|TRBJ2-3|few|TRBV5-5
TGTGCCAGCAACCCTCCCAGGGGTCCCTCGACAGATACGCAGTATTTT
CASNPPRGPSTDTQYF
>-|TRBJ2-5|many|TRBV7-7
TGTGCTAGCAGCCCGGGACGGGTTTCAGAGACCCAGTACTTC
CASSPGRVSETQYF
>-|TRBJ2-1|-|TRBV7-6
TGTGCCAGCAGCCCTACTTTAGCCGGTTACAATGAGCAGTTCTTC
CASSPTLAGYNEQFF
>-|TRBJ1-4|-|TRBV3-1
TGTGCCAGCAGCGCTCGACCCAGGGGAACTAATGAAAAACTGTTTTTT
CASSARPRGTNEKLFF
>TRBD2|TRBJ2-1|many|TRBV7-2
TGTGCCAGCAGCTTAGCCCACCGACTAGCGGGTAGCTCCTACAATGAGCAGTTCTTC
CASSLAHRLAGSSYNEQFF
>-|TRBJ2-7|many|TRBV7-8
TGTGCCAGCAGCTTAGCGAGGGGGGCCTACCACTCCTACGAGCAGTACTTC
CASSLARGAYHSYEQYF
>-|TRBJ2-1|-|TRBV4-1
TGCGCCAGCAGCCATCTACCTGGGGGTAGCTCCTACAATGAGCAGTTCTTC
CASSHLPGGSSYNEQFF
>-|TRBJ2-5|few|TRBV10-3
TGTGCCATCAGTGAGTCGACAGTGGGAGAGACCCAGTACTTC
CAISESTVGETQYF
>-|TRBJ2-7|-|TRBV2
TGTGCCAGCACTGGTCAGTACGAGCAGTACTTC
CASTGQYEQYF
>-|TRBJ2-3|few|TRBV2
TGTGCCAGCAGTGAAAGTAGCGGCCTCACAGATACGCAGTATTTT
CASSESSGLTDTQYF
>-|TRBJ2-3|few|TRBV20-1
TGCAGTGCCAAAAGGGACACCACAGATACGCAGTATTTT
CSAKRDTTDTQYF
>TRBD1|TRBJ2-7|-|TRBV19
TGTGCCAGTAGTCCCCCTGCCGGGACAGGCTACGAGCAGTACTTC
CASSPPAGTGYEQYF
>TRBD2|TRBJ2-3|many|TRBV28
TGTGCCAGCAGTCCCTCTTCCGGGAGGAAAGCAGATACGCAGTATTTT
CASSPSSGRKADTQYF
>-|TRBJ2-3|few|TRBV5-1
TGCGCCAGCAGCTTGGACAGGGTGGGAGATACGCAGTATTTT
CASSLDRVGDTQYF
>-|TRBJ2-7|few|TRBV2
TGTGCCAGCAGATTATCCCCCAACGGCGAGCAGTACTTC
CASRLSPNGEQYF
>-|TRBJ1-1|many|TRBV7-2
TGTGCCAGCAGCCCACGAGGGGGTAACACTGAAGCTTTCTTT
CASSPRGGNTEAFF
>-|TRBJ2-1|many|TRBV10-3
TGTGCCACCCGACTGACCCCCCACACTGAGCAGTTCTTC
CATRLTPHTEQFF
>-|TRBJ2-1|many|TRBV7-8
TGTGCCAGCAGCTTATCTTCGTCTTTGTGGCAGAGCTCCTACAATGAGCAGTTCTTC
CASSLSSSLWQSSYNEQFF
>TRBD2|TRBJ2-4|many|TRBV7-2
TGTGCCAGCAGCTTAGGGACTAGCGGGGTAGCCAAAAACATTCAGTACTTC
CASSLGTSGVAKNIQYF
>TRBD2|TRBJ2-3|many|TRBV7-6
TGTGCCAGCAGCTTATTACAGTTCGAGAAACGGGGGGTTAGAGATACGCAGTATTTT
CASSLLQFEKRGVRDTQYF
>TRBD2|TRBJ2-3|few|TRBV20-1
TGCAGTGCTAGAGATGGAGCGGGGGGTTACGGTACGCAGTATTTT
CSARDGAGGYGTQYF
>-|TRBJ2-7|-|TRBV29-1
TGCAGCGTGGGGGGAGGTCGCTCTACCTACGAGCAGTACTTC
CSVGGGRSTYEQYF
>TRBD1|TRBJ1-1|many|TRBV18
TGTGCCAGCTCAACGATCTCGGGACAGGGGGCCGTGTACACTGAAGCTTTCTTT
CASSTISGQGAVYTEAFF